This T cell receptor beta chain was profiled in a study of blood T cell repertoires in COVID-19. Study-level background: From T cells, B-cell-depleted T cells, or PBMCs came the material, which was cDNA or gDNA.

Assay used: immunoSEQ multiplex PCR; TCRdb lists only in-frame clones, some missing. The sample has 210,000 or so clones, approximately 80% seen once. The study drew participants aged roughly 18 to 89 years from about two dozen US areas. Participants' own reports of clinical history determined their cohort assignment. The V segment lost 0 bases and the J segment 7 bases; nucleotides outside the gene matches: 4. This CDR3 has 16 amino acids. From germline, CDR1 is SNHLY and CDR2 FYNNEI. Material: PBMCs or T cells enriched from blood (not recorded which). This clonotype was sampled from a woman in her thirties or forties with acute COVID-19. This chain uses TRBV2 with TRBJ2-1; 12 bases line up with TRBD2. The CDR3 sequence: CASSEAASGGANEQFF. The CDR3 DNA reads TGTGCCAGCAGTGAAGCGGCTAGCGGGGGGGCGAATGAGCAGTTCTTC.